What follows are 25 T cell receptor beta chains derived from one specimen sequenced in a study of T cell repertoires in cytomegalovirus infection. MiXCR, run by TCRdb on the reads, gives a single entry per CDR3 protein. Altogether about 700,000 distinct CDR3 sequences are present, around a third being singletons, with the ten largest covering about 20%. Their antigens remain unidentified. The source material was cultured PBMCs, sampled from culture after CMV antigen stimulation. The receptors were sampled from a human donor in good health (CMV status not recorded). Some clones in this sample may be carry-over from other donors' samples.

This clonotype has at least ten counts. The CDR3 DNA sequence: TGTGCCAGCAGCTTAGCAGGGACAGCCTCCTTGAATGAGCAGTTCTTC. As protein: CASSLAGTASLNEQFF. J is TRBJ2-1 and V is TRBV7-2; 7 bases map to TRBD1. CDR3 length: 16 residues. Germline trimming cut 0 bases from V and 7 bases from J; bases unmatched to any gene: 9. Germline V CDR1 and CDR2: SGHTA, FQGNSA.

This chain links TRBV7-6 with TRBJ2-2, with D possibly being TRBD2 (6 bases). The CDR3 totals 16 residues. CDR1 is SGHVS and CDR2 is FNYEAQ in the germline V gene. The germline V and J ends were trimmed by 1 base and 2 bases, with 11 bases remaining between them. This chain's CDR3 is CASSLGAGTNTGELFF. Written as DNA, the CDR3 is TGTGCCAGCAGCTTAGGGGCTGGGACTAACACCGGGGAGCTGTTTTTT. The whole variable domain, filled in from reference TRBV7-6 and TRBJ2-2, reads GAGVSQSPRYKVTKRGQDVALRCDPISGHVSLYWYRQALGQGPEFLTYFNYEAQQDKSGLPNDRFSAERPEGSISTLTIQRTEQRDSAMYRCASSLGAGTNTGELFFGEGSRLTVL.

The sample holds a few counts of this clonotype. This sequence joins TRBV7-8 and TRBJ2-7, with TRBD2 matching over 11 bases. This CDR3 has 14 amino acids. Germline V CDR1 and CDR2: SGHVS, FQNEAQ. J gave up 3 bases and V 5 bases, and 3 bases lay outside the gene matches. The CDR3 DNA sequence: TGTGCCAGCAGCGCACTAGCGGGAGACTACGAGCAGTACTTC. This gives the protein CASSALAGDYEQYF.

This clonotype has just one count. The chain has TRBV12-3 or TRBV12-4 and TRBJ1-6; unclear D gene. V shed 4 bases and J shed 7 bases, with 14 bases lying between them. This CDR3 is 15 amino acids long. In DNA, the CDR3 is TGTGCCAGCAGTTCAATTTTGGACTCGAATTCACCCCTCCACTTT. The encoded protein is CASSSILDSNSPLHF.

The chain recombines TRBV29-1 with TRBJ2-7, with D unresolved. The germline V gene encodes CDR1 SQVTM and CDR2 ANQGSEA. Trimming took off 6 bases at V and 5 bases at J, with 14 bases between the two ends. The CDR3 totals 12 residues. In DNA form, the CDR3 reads TGCAGCGTCACGGACCGATACGACGAGCAGTACTTC. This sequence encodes CSVTDRYDEQYF.

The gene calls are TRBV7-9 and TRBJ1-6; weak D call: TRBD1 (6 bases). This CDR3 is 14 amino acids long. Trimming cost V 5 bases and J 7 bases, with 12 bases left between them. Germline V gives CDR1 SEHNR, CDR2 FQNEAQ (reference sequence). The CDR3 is CASSLKDRNSPLHF. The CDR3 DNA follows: TGTGCCAGCAGCCTTAAAGACAGGAATTCACCCCTCCACTTT. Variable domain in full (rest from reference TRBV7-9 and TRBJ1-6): DTGVSQNPRHKITKRGQNVTFRCDPISEHNRLYWYRQTLGQGPEFLTYFQNEAQLEKSRLLSDRFSAERPKGSFSTLEIQRTEQGDSAMYLCASSLKDRNSPLHFGNGTRLTVT.

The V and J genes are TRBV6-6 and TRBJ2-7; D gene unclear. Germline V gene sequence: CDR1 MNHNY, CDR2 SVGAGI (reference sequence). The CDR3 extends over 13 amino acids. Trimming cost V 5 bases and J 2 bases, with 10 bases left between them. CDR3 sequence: CASSPQDTYEQYF. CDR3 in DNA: TGTGCCAGCAGTCCCCAGGATACCTACGAGCAGTACTTC.

The CDR3 region is CSARGRRDQPQHF. DNA of the CDR3: TGCAGTGCTAGGGGTCGTCGCGATCAGCCCCAGCATTTT. The chain couples TRBV20-1 to TRBJ1-5; D unclear. Trimming removed 3 bases from V and 5 bases from J, with 11 bases in between. There are 13 residues in the CDR3. Germline V gives CDR1 DFQATT, CDR2 SNEGSKA (reference sequence).

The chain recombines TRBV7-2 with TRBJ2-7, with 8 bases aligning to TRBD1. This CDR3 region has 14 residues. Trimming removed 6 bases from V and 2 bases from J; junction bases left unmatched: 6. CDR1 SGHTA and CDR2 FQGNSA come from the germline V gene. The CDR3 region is CASSRMDRAYEQYF. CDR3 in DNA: TGTGCCAGCAGTCGAATGGACAGGGCCTACGAGCAGTACTTC.

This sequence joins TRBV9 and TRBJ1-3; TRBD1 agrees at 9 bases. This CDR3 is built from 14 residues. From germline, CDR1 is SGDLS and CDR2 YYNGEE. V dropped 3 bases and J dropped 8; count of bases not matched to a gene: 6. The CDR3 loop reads CASSATGGRDTIYF. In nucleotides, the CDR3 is TGTGCCAGCAGCGCAACAGGGGGCCGGGACACCATATATTTT.

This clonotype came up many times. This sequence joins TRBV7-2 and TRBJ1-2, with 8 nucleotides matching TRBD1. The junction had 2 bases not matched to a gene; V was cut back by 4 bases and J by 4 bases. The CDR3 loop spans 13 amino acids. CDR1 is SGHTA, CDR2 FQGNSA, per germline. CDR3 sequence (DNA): TGTGCCAGCAGCTCCGGACAGGGCTATGGCTACACCTTC. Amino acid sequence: CASSSGQGYGYTF.

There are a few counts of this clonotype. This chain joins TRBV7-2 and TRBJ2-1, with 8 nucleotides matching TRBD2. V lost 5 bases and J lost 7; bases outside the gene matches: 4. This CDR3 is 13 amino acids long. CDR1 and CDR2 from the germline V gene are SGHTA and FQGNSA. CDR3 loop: CASSRLAQNEQFF. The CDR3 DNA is TGTGCCAGCAGCCGACTAGCGCAAAATGAGCAGTTCTTC.

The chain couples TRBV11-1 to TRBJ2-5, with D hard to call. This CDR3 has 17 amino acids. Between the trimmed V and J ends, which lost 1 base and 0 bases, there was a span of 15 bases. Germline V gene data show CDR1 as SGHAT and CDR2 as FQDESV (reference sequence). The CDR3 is CASSLVRQARYQETQYF. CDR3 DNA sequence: TGTGCCAGCAGCTTAGTACGACAAGCGCGATACCAAGAGACCCAGTACTTC.

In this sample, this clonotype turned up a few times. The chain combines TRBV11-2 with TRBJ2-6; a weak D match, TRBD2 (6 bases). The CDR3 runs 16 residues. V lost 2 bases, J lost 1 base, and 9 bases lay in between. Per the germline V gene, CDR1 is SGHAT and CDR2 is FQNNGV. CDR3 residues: CASSLTGTSGANVLTF. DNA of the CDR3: TGTGCCAGCAGCTTAACCGGGACTTCTGGGGCCAACGTCCTGACTTTC.

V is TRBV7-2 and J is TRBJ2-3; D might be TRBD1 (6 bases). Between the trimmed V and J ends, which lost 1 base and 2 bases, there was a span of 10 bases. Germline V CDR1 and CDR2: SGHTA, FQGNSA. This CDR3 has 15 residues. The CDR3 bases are TGTGCCAGCAGCTTAGGGACAGACTACACAGATACGCAGTATTTT. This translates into CASSLGTDYTDTQYF.

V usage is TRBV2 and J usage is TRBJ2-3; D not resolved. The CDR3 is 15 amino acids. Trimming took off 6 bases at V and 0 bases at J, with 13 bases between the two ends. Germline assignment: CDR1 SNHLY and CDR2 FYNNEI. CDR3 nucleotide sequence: TGTGCCAGCAGCGCGGATCAGTCTAGCACAGATACGCAGTATTTT. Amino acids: CASSADQSSTDTQYF.

CDR3 region: CASSQDGWDLEGETQYF. CDR3 in DNA: TGTGCCAGCAGCCAAGATGGATGGGATTTAGAAGGCGAGACCCAGTACTTC. The rearrangement joins TRBV14 to TRBJ2-5, with D unclear. V shed 0 bases and J shed 5 bases, with 19 bases lying between them. Germline lookup yields CDR1 SGHDN and CDR2 FVKESK. This CDR3 is 17 amino acids long.

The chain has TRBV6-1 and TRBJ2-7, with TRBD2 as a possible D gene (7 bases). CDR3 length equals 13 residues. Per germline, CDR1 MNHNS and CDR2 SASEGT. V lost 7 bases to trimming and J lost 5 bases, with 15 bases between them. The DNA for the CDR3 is TGTGCCAGCACCCGGGGGGCTGGGGACGAGCAGTACTTC. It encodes CASTRGAGDEQYF.

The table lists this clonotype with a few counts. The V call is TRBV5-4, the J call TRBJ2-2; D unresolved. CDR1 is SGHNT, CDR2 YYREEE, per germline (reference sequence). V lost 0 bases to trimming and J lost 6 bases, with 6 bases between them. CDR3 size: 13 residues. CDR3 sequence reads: CASSLVGSGELFF. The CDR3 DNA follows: TGTGCCAGCAGCTTGGTTGGGTCCGGGGAGCTGTTTTTT.

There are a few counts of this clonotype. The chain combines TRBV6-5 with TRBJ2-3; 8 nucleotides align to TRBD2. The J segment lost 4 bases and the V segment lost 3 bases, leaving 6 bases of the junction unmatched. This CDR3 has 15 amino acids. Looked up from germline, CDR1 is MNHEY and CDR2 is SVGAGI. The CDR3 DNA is TGTGCCAGCAGTTATGGCGGGAGGCCCGCAGATACGCAGTATTTT. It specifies CASSYGGRPADTQYF.

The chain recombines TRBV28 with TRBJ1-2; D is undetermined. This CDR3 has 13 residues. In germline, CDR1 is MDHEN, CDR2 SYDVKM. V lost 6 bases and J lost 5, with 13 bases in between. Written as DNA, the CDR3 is TGTGCCAGCAGACTTACAGAATTATATGGCTACACCTTC. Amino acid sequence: CASRLTELYGYTF.

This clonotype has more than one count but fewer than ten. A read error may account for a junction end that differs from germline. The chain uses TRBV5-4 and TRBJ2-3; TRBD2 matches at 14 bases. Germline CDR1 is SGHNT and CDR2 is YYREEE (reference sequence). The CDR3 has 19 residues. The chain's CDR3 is CASSSGTSGGPRSTDTQCF. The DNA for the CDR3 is TGTGCCAGCAGCTCCGGGACTAGCGGGGGCCCACGAAGCACAGATACGCAGTGTTTT. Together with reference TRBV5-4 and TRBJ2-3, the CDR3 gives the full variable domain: ETGVTQSPTHLIKTRGQQVTLRCSSQSGHNTVSWYQQALGQGPQFIFQYYREEENGRGNFPPRFSGLQFPNYSSELNVNALELDDSALYLCASSSGTSGGPRSTDTQCFGPGTRLTVL.

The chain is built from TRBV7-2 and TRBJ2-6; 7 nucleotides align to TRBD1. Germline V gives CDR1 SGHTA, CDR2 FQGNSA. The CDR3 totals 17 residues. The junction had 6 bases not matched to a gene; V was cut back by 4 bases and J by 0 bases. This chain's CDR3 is CASSSTGVFSGANVLTF. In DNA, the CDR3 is TGTGCCAGCAGCTCAACAGGGGTTTTCTCTGGGGCCAACGTCCTGACTTTC.

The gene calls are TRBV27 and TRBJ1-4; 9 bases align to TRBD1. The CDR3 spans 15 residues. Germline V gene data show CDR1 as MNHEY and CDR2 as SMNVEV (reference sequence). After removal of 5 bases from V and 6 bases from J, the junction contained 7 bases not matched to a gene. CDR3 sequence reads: CASSPVGQGYEKLFF. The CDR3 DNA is TGTGCCAGCAGTCCGGTGGGACAGGGTTATGAAAAACTGTTTTTT.

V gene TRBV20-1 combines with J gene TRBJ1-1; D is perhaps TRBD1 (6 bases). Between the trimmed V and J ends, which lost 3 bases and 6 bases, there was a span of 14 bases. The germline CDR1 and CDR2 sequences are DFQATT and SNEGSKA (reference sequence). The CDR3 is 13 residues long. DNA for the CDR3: TGCAGTGCTAGCGGTAGGGGGGATGCTGAAGCTTTCTTT. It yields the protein CSASGRGDAEAFF.